The clone carrying this T cell receptor (beta chain) turned up a few times. The target antigen is unknown. Amplified regions were TCR beta CDR3 sequences from RNA transcripts. HTBI primers were the set used in a first-round RT-PCR of the TCR CDR3. Using its own MiXCR run on the multiplex PCR reads, TCRdb lists one record per CDR3 protein. The sample has approximately 430,000 distinct CDR3 sequences; 15% to 17% are singletons. This record belongs to a study of T cells in Graves' hyperthyroidism and ophthalmopathy. Broader study findings: The model made its ophthalmopathy prediction, and onset followed a median approximately 6.5 months later.

Clinical symptoms, serum thyroxine and TRAb, thyroid ultrasound and orbital computed tomography were used for the diagnoses. This sample holds PBMCs from around 9.9 ml fresh peripheral blood. Per germline, CDR1 DFQATT and CDR2 SNEGSKA (reference sequence). Trimming removed 6 bases from V and 5 bases from J, with 22 bases in between. The CDR3 runs to 15 residues. What was sequenced was blood. The chain employs TRBV20-1 and TRBJ1-2, with D perhaps TRBD1 (5 bases). The TCR was taken from a woman younger than 35 with Graves' hyperthyroidism. CDR3 in DNA: TGCAGTGCCACCACCTATTGGGGGGAAGGGTATGGCTACACCTTC. Translated: CSATTYWGEGYGYTF.